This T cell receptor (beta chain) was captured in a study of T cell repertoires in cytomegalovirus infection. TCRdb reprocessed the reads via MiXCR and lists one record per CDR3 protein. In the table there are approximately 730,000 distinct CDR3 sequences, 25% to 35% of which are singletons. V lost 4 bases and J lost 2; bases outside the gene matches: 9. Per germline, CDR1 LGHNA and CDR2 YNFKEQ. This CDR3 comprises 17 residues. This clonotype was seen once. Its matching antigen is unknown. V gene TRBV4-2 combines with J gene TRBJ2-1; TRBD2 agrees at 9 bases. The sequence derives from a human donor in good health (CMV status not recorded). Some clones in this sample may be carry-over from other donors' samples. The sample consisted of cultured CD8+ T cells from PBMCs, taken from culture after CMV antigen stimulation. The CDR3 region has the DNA TGTGCCAGCAGCCCAATGGGGAGCGGGGGGACCTACAATGAGCAGTTCTTC. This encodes CASSPMGSGGTYNEQFF.